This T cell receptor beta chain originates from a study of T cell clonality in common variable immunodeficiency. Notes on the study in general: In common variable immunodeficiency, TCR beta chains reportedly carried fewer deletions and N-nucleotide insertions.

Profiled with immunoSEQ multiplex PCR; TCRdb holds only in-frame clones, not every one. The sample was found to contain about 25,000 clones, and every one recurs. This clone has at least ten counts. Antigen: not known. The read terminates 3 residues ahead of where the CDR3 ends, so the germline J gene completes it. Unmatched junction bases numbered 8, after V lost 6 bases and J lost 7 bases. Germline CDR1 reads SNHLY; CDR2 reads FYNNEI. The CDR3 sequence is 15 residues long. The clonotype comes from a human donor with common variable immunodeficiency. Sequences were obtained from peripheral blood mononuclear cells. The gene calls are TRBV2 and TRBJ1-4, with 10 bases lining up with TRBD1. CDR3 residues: CASRRQGAVSEKLFF. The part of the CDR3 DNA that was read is TGTGCCAGCAGACGACAGGGGGCAGTCTCTGAAAAA.